Listed below are T cell receptor beta chains from one sample, sequenced in a study of cytomegalovirus exposure and HLA in healthy donors. Repertoires were generated with immunoSEQ multiplex PCR, while TCRdb's copy carries only in-frame clones and drops some. Of under 150,000 clones detected, 65% to 85% appear once; the ten largest clones hold about 6.7%. Sequences were obtained from PBMCs. The receptors were sampled from a woman aged 35 to 49 in good health and CMV-seropositive. The CDR3 runs from the conserved cysteine through the conserved F or W. The order of the fields is V gene, D gene, J gene, clone size, CDR3 DNA, CDR3 protein. D genes are given only for firm matches. Size is omitted from some rows. Given values are once, few, many or a class for expanded clones.

TRBV5-6	-	TRBJ2-2	-	TGTGCCAGCAACCTACAGGGAGTCCCCGGGGAGCTGTTTTTT	CASNLQGVPGELFF
TRBV18	-	TRBJ2-5	-	TGTGCCAGCTCACCACACGAGGGTGAGACCCAGTACTTC	CASSPHEGETQYF
TRBV9	-	TRBJ2-7	-	TGTGCCAGCAGCGTATCGAGACAAGGCGAGTACGAGCAGTACTTC	CASSVSRQGEYEQYF
TRBV9	TRBD2	TRBJ2-3	-	TGTGCCAGCAGCCCGGCGGGGGGTTGGACAGATACGCAGTATTTT	CASSPAGGWTDTQYF
TRBV6-1	-	TRBJ2-7	few	TGTGCCAGCAGTGATCAGGGGGGAAGCGAGCAGTACTTC	CASSDQGGSEQYF
TRBV28	TRBD2	TRBJ2-7	-	TGTGCCAGCAGTCCTAGCGGGGGACTCTACGAGCAGTACTTC	CASSPSGGLYEQYF
TRBV4-1	-	TRBJ1-1	few	TGCGCCAGCAGCCAATGGCAACCCTCGGGCACTGAAGCTTTCTTT	CASSQWQPSGTEAFF
TRBV2	-	TRBJ1-2	-	TGTGCCAGCAGTGTCGAGGTTTTGGGCTATGGCTACACCTTC	CASSVEVLGYGYTF
TRBV5-1	TRBD2	TRBJ2-2	-	TGCGCCAGCAGCCCGGCGGGGGGGGCCACCGGGGAGCTGTTTTTT	CASSPAGGATGELFF
TRBV11-3	TRBD2	TRBJ2-2	-	TGTGCCAGCAGCAGCGGGACTAGGTTTCCCGGGGAGCTGTTTTTT	CASSSGTRFPGELFF
TRBV5-1	TRBD1	TRBJ2-5	-	TGCGCCAGCAGCTTGGGGGCAGGGGGAATCCAAGAGACCCAGTACTTC	CASSLGAGGIQETQYF
TRBV5-1	-	TRBJ2-7	-	TGCGCCAGCAGCTTGCAGGACAGTAGGTACGAGCAGTACTTC	CASSLQDSRYEQYF
TRBV19	TRBD2	TRBJ2-1	-	TGTGCCAGTAGTACGCGCCCGGGACTAGCGGGGGGGCCGGGCAATGAGCAGTTCTTC	CASSTRPGLAGGPGNEQFF
TRBV5-1	-	TRBJ1-2	-	TGCGCCAGCAGCTTGGCCGCCGGACTTAACTATGGCTACACCTTC	CASSLAAGLNYGYTF
TRBV4-1	TRBD1	TRBJ1-3	-	TGCGCCAGCAGCCCGGGACAGGGGGGCTCTGGAAACACCATATATTTT	CASSPGQGGSGNTIYF
TRBV6-1	TRBD1	TRBJ2-7	-	TGTGCCAGCAAGTACGACAGGGGGCAAGGGTACGAGCAGTACTTC	CASKYDRGQGYEQYF
TRBV10-2	TRBD1	TRBJ2-1	-	TGCGCCAGCAGGTACCTGGGACAGGATGAGCAGTTCTTC	CASRYLGQDEQFF
TRBV11-2	-	TRBJ1-2	few	TGTGCCAGCAGCTTAGATCAGGGCAGAGGTAATGGCTACACCTTC	CASSLDQGRGNGYTF
TRBV6-1	-	TRBJ2-1	-	TGTGCCAGCAGTGACGGCGGGGAGTCCTACAATGAGCAGTTCTTC	CASSDGGESYNEQFF
TRBV5-1	TRBD1	TRBJ1-5	-	TGCGCCAGCAGCCTGACAGGGCAACCTCATCAGCCCCAGCATTTT	CASSLTGQPHQPQHF
TRBV5-5	-	TRBJ2-1	once	TGTGCCAGCTCCGCGTCGAGCTATGAGCAGTTCTTC	CASSASSYEQFF
TRBV5-1	TRBD1	TRBJ1-1	many	TGCGCCAGCAGCCCGCAGACAGGGGATAACACTGAAGCTTTCTTT	CASSPQTGDNTEAFF
TRBV5-4	-	TRBJ1-2	-	TGTGCCAGCAGCCCTGCACAGGGTTTGTATGGCTACACCTTC	CASSPAQGLYGYTF
TRBV7-9	TRBD1	TRBJ1-2	-	TGTGCCAGCAGCTTGGACCTCGGACAGGGAGTACGTGGCTACACCTTC	CASSLDLGQGVRGYTF
TRBV28	-	TRBJ1-1	-	TGTGCCAGCAGTCTACAGGGAATACTCACTGAAGCTTTCTTT	CASSLQGILTEAFF
TRBV5-1	-	TRBJ2-5	-	TGCGCCAGCAGCTCTCAGGGGCAAGAGACCCAGTACTTC	CASSSQGQETQYF
TRBV28	-	TRBJ1-6	once	TGTGCCAGCAGTTCCCCCGGTTTAGGGGATAATTCACCCCTCCACTTT	CASSSPGLGDNSPLHF
TRBV9	-	TRBJ2-2	-	TGTGCCAGCAGGGCGGAGCTGTTTTTT	CASRAELFF
TRBV15	-	TRBJ2-2	-	TGTGCCACCAGCAGAGAGGCAAGGGCAGGGACCGGGGAGCTGTTTTTT	CATSREARAGTGELFF
TRBV11-2	-	TRBJ2-1	-	TGTGCCAGCAGCTTGAAGGGGGGGTCGTATACGTCCTACAATGAGCAGTTCTTC	CASSLKGGSYTSYNEQFF
TRBV30	-	TRBJ2-7	-	TGTGCCTTACAGGGCCTCTCCTACGAGCAGTACTTC	CALQGLSYEQYF
TRBV7-3	-	TRBJ1-1	few	TGTGCCAGCAGCTCCCGACAGATGACTGAAGCTTTCTTT	CASSSRQMTEAFF
TRBV5-1	-	TRBJ2-3	-	TGCGCCAGCAGCTTGGGTGGTGGGCGCATAGATACGCAGTATTTT	CASSLGGGRIDTQYF
TRBV2	TRBD2	TRBJ2-7	-	TGTGCCAGCAGTGAAAGATCTAGCGGGGGCTACGAGCAGTACTTC	CASSERSSGGYEQYF
TRBV7-9	TRBD1	TRBJ1-2	-	TGTGCCAGCAGCTACACCGGGACAGAGCTACGATCTAACTATGGCTACACCTTC	CASSYTGTELRSNYGYTF